This TCR beta chain was recorded in a study of T cell repertoires in cytomegalovirus infection. Germline loops: CDR1 MDHEN, CDR2 SYDVKM. The CDR3 is 16 amino acids. The V end lost 3 bases, the J end lost 6 bases, and 20 bases lay between the germline ends. MiXCR, applied by TCRdb to the reads, yields one record per CDR3 protein. This table has about 200,000 distinct CDR3 sequences, more than 9% appearing once. Many counts were recorded for this clonotype. This chain connects TRBV28 to TRBJ1-1; D unclear. Source material: PBMCs. This sequence was found in a human donor in good health (CMV status not recorded). Some clones in this sample may be carry-over from other donors' samples. CDR3 protein: CASSFWGRLVGSEAFF. The DNA for the CDR3 is TGTGCCAGCAGTTTTTGGGGTCGCTTAGTGGGGTCTGAAGCTTTCTTT.